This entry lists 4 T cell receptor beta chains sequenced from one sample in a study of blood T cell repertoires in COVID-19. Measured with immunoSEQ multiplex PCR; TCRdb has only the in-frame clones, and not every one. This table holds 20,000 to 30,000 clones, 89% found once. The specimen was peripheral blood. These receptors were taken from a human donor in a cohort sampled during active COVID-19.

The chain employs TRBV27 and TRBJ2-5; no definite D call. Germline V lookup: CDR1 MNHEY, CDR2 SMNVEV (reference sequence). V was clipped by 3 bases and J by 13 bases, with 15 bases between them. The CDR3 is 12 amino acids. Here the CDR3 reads CASSFGMGLWYF. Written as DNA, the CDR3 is TGTGCCAGCAGTTTTGGTATGGGCCTGTGGTACTTC.

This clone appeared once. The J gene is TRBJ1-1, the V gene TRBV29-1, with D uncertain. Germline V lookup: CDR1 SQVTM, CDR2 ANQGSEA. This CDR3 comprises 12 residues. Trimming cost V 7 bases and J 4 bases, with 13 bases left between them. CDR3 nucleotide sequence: TGCAGCGCTTCTTACGGGATCACTGAAGCTTTCTTT. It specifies CSASYGITEAFF.

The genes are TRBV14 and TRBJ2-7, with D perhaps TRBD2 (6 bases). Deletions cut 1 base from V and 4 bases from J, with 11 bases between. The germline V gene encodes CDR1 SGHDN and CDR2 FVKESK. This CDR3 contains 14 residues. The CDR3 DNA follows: TGTGCCAGCAGCCAAGGCGGGATCTTATACGAGCAGTACTTC. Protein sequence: CASSQGGILYEQYF.

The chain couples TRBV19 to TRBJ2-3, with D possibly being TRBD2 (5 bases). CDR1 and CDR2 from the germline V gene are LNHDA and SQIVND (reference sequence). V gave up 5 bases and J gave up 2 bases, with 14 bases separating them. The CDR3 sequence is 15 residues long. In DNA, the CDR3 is TGTGCCAGTAGTCCCCGGGGTGGTACCACAGATACGCAGTATTTT. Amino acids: CASSPRGGTTDTQYF.